This TCR beta chain was found in a study of blood T cell repertoires in COVID-19. Study context: Whether acute or convalescent, the COVID-19 samples came from the United States, Italy and Spain. PBMCs, B-cell-depleted T cells, or T cells provided the cDNA or gDNA that made up the material.

The CDR3 sequence is 15 residues long. Germline CDR1 and CDR2: MNHEY and SVGAGI. Trimming removed 2 bases from V and 5 bases from J, with 15 bases in between. As processed by the authors: Scientists estimated how many nucleated cells there were by amplifying reference gene primers. Some clones are missing from TCRdb's copy, which holds only in-frame ones; the method was immunoSEQ multiplex PCR. V and J calls and clone size are as listed in that table; D and trimming were resolved from the DNA. The table lists about 230,000 clones, over 80% of them singletons, with around 2.6% in the top ten. This receptor was taken from a woman aged 70-85 years with active or convalescent COVID-19. Sequencing was done on a sample of peripheral blood. The chain joins TRBV6-5 to TRBJ1-2; a possible D gene is TRBD1 (5 bases). The CDR3 DNA reads TGTGCCAGCAGTTACCAGACAGCGGGTTGGTATGGCTACACCTTC. This encodes CASSYQTAGWYGYTF.